Listed below are T cell receptor beta chains from one sample, sequenced in a study of T cells in Graves' hyperthyroidism and ophthalmopathy. In TCRdb, the multiplex PCR reads were re-called with MiXCR into one record per CDR3 protein. The sample comprises about half a million distinct CDR3 sequences, 15% to 20% of which are singletons, and around 32% rests with the top ten. The sequenced sample consisted of blood. Source of these receptors: a woman aged 25 to 39 with Graves' ophthalmopathy. CDR3s include the opening cysteine and the closing phenylalanine or tryptophan. The D gene is left open where the match is weak. Clone size is not always given. Where it is, it says once, few, many or a class for expanded clones.

d_gene: TRBD1; abundance: few; v_gene: TRBV7-9; j_gene: TRBJ1-1; CDR3nt: TGTGCCAGCAGCTCCACAGGGGTGACTGAAGCTTTCTTT; CDR3aa: CASSSTGVTEAFF
d_gene: .; abundance: .; v_gene: TRBV24-1; j_gene: TRBJ1-4; CDR3nt: TGTGCCACCGGCGGCAGGGAGGATGAAAAACTGTTTTTT; CDR3aa: CATGGREDEKLFF
d_gene: .; abundance: .; v_gene: TRBV15; j_gene: TRBJ2-1; CDR3nt: TGTGCCACCAGCGGGGAACTCTCCTACAATGAGCAGTTCTTC; CDR3aa: CATSGELSYNEQFF
d_gene: .; abundance: many; v_gene: TRBV20-1; j_gene: TRBJ2-1; CDR3nt: TGCAGTGCTAGAATGGGCCTCTCCTACAATGAGCAGTTCTTC; CDR3aa: CSARMGLSYNEQFF
d_gene: .; abundance: many; v_gene: TRBV2; j_gene: TRBJ1-5; CDR3nt: TGTGCCAGCAGTGAAAGGTTGTGGGGAGGCAATCAGCCCCAGCATTTT; CDR3aa: CASSERLWGGNQPQHF
d_gene: TRBD2; abundance: many; v_gene: TRBV7-2; j_gene: TRBJ2-1; CDR3nt: TGTGCCAGCAGCTTACGGACTAGCGGGAGTTCTGAGCAGTTCTTC; CDR3aa: CASSLRTSGSSEQFF
d_gene: TRBD2; abundance: many; v_gene: TRBV28; j_gene: TRBJ2-1; CDR3nt: TGTGCCAGCAGTAAAGGGACTAGATCCGACAATGAGCAGTTCTTC; CDR3aa: CASSKGTRSDNEQFF
d_gene: TRBD1; abundance: many; v_gene: TRBV2; j_gene: TRBJ2-3; CDR3nt: TGTGCCAGCAGTGAGGGACAGGGTCGGACAGATACGCAGTATTTT; CDR3aa: CASSEGQGRTDTQYF
d_gene: TRBD2; abundance: .; v_gene: TRBV30; j_gene: TRBJ2-1; CDR3nt: TGTGCCTGGAGTGGGACTAGCGGAGGGAGGGGGAATGAGCAGTTCTTC; CDR3aa: CAWSGTSGGRGNEQFF
d_gene: TRBD2; abundance: .; v_gene: TRBV20-1; j_gene: TRBJ2-4; CDR3nt: TGCAGTGCTAGAGATAGCCCGGGACTAGCCTCCATTCAGTACTTC; CDR3aa: CSARDSPGLASIQYF
d_gene: .; abundance: many; v_gene: TRBV18; j_gene: TRBJ2-5; CDR3nt: TGTGCCAGCTCAGAGCAACAGGGATTGGAGACCCAGTACTTC; CDR3aa: CASSEQQGLETQYF